This T cell receptor (beta chain) comes out of a study of Graves' ophthalmopathy and Graves' hyperthyroidism. The study's findings and limits: Blood shared most expanded thyroid clonotypes above 0.001 frequency. Ophthalmopathy was separated from stable hyperthyroidism by a 13-signature model with 87.88% sensitivity and just under 84% specificity.

Worth noting for this clonotype: Its antigen is as yet unknown. Just one base apart from a much larger clone, this may be a read error.

If patients had other autoimmune diseases, uncontrolled infections, pregnancy or lactation, they were excluded. The diagnostic workup employed clinical symptoms, serum thyroxine, TRAb, thyroid ultrasound and orbital computed tomography. For repertoire sequencing, the TCR beta CDR3 regions were amplified from RNA transcripts. Second-round multiplex PCR came after first-round RT-PCR with HTBI primers. TCRdb reprocessed the multiplex PCR reads with MiXCR, giving one entry per CDR3 protein. The sample lists around 670,000 distinct CDR3 sequences; around 40% were seen once. The germline V gene has CDR1 SQVTM and CDR2 ANQGSEA. The CDR3 has 13 residues.

What was sequenced was peripheral blood. The TCR sequence derives from an adult man with Graves' ophthalmopathy. The chain has TRBV29-1 and TRBJ2-7; D may be TRBD1 (6 bases). The CDR3 nucleotides are TGCAGCGTAAGGACAGCACCGCCCTACGGGCAGTACTTC. It specifies CSVRTAPPYGQYF.